This entry concerns a single TCR beta chain. Its antigen is not identified. The data were produced by immunoSEQ multiplex PCR, yet TCRdb's version contains in-frame clones alone and is incomplete. The sample has roughly 34,000 clones; about four fifths are singletons. The data derive from a study of T cells in localized non-small cell lung cancer. Study conclusions and caveats: The study sequenced only one region of the tumor. As a result, intratumor heterogeneity could not be excluded and remains possible. A median roughly 57 of the top 100 tumor clones appeared in adjacent lung. Tumor trailed uninvolved adjacent lung in T cell clonality, which peaked there.

V shed 4 bases and J shed 6 bases, with 19 bases lying between them. The CDR3 has 15 residues. Germline V lookup: CDR1 SGHTA, CDR2 FQGNSA. This material consisted of peripheral blood, taken before any cancer treatment. The source of this sequence is a male donor older than 55 with stage II squamous cell lung carcinoma. The rearrangement uses TRBV7-2 and TRBJ2-7; perhaps D is TRBD1 or TRBD2 (6 bases each). The CDR3 is CASSSRTAGGPEQYF. The CDR3 DNA sequence: TGTGCCAGCAGCTCAAGGACGGCTGGGGGGCCCGAGCAGTACTTC.